This T cell receptor (beta chain) is from a study of blood T cell repertoires in COVID-19. About the study: Donors in the United States, Italy and Spain gave samples during acute or convalescent COVID-19. The analysed material was cDNA or gDNA that came from T cells, B-cell-depleted T cells, or PBMCs.

Per the germline V gene, CDR1 is MNHEY and CDR2 is SVGAGI. Germline trimming cut 6 bases from V and 2 bases from J; bases unmatched to any gene: 7. The CDR3 length is 15 residues. In the study's own analysis: By means of reference gene primer amplification, nucleated cell counts were estimated. The table came from immunoSEQ multiplex PCR; TCRdb's copy has only in-frame clones and leaves some out. Clonal size and the V and J genes are those of that table, whereas D and trimming came from the DNA. This sample has approximately 210,000 clones, with about four fifths found just once. The chain couples TRBV6-5 to TRBJ2-7; TRBD1 agrees at 10 bases. The sequenced sample was peripheral blood. The sequence was collected from a woman between 65 and 79 years old with active or convalescent COVID-19. The CDR3 nucleotides read TGTGCCAGCAGCTTGCGAGGGACAGGGGCCTACGAGCAGTACTTC. Protein product: CASSLRGTGAYEQYF.